Listed here are 14 T cell receptor beta chains from one sample, sequenced in a study of T cell responses to AZD1222 COVID-19 vaccine. Measured with immunoSEQ multiplex PCR; TCRdb has only the in-frame clones, and not every one. The sample has around 77,000 clones; around 87% are singletons. This material consisted of peripheral blood, taken on day 0 of AZD1222 vaccination. The receptors were sampled from an adult in good health.

This chain links TRBV4-2 with TRBJ1-4; 7 bases agree with TRBD1. Germline CDR1 LGHNA, CDR2 YNFKEQ. The V and J ends lost 3 bases and 5 bases, in that order; junction bases with no gene match: 9. The CDR3 spans 16 residues. The CDR3 is CASSQQTGEGNEKLFF. Written as DNA, the CDR3 is TGTGCCAGCAGCCAGCAAACAGGGGAAGGGAATGAAAAACTGTTTTTT.

The chain recombines TRBV19 with TRBJ2-2; 8 bases are shared with TRBD1. Germline loops: CDR1 LNHDA, CDR2 SQIVND (reference sequence). Trimming cost V 6 bases and J 7 bases; bases outside gene matches: 7. This CDR3 region has 14 residues. CDR3 loop: CASRDRAGGGELFF. The CDR3 DNA sequence: TGTGCCAGTAGGGACAGGGCCGGCGGCGGGGAGCTGTTTTTT.

The CDR3 DNA sequence: TGTGCCAGCTCACAGACAGACAGGGAGTACGAGCAGTACTTC. Translated, it gives CASSQTDREYEQYF. This chain connects TRBV18 to TRBJ2-7; 7 bases fit TRBD1. The germline V gene encodes CDR1 KGHSH and CDR2 LQKENI. The trim removed 4 bases at V and 4 bases at J, leaving 7 bases unmatched. The CDR3 runs to 14 residues. Filled out from reference TRBV18 and TRBJ2-7, the complete variable domain reads NAGVMQNPRHLVRRRGQEARLRCSPMKGHSHVYWYRQLPEEGLKFMVYLQKENIIDESGMPKERFSAEFPKEGPSILRIQQVVRGDSAAYFCASSQTDREYEQYFGPGTRLTVT.

The gene calls are TRBV4-3 and TRBJ1-4; a possible D gene is TRBD1 (5 bases). V lost 4 bases, J lost 3 bases, and 18 bases lay in between. CDR1 and CDR2 from the germline V gene are LGHNA and YSLEER. The CDR3 is 17 amino acids. CDR3 sequence reads: CASSPSGGEPSNEKLFF. The CDR3, as DNA: TGCGCCAGCAGCCCCTCGGGAGGGGAGCCTTCTAATGAAAAACTGTTTTTT.

The chain carries TRBV4-1 and TRBJ1-4; 7 nucleotides align to TRBD1. From germline, CDR1 is MGHRA and CDR2 YSYEKL. V lost 1 base to trimming and J lost 8 bases; unmatched junction nucleotides: 7. CDR3 size: 15 residues. CDR3 nucleotides: TGCGCCAGCAGCCAAGCTACAGGGGTGAGGGAAAAACTGTTTTTT. It codes for CASSQATGVREKLFF.

The V call is TRBV3-1 (or the pseudogene TRBV3-2), the J call TRBJ2-3; D uncertain. The CDR3 sequence is 16 residues long. V was clipped by 1 base and J by 0 bases, with 11 bases between them. Looked up from germline, CDR1 is LGHDT and CDR2 is YNNKEL (reference sequence). DNA of the CDR3: TGTGCCAGCAGCCAAGTACGCGGAATCAGCACAGATACGCAGTATTTT. Its protein product is CASSQVRGISTDTQYF.

This clone was found once. The chain employs TRBV6-6 and TRBJ2-2; 8 nucleotides agree with TRBD2. After removal of 11 bases from V and 1 base from J, the junction contained 6 bases not matched to a gene. In germline, CDR1 is MNHNY, CDR2 SVGAGI (reference sequence). The CDR3 sequence is 14 residues long. Here the CDR3 DNA reads TGTGCCGGCGGCGGGGGGCAGAACACCGGGGAGCTGTTTTTT. This gives the protein CAGGGGQNTGELFF.

The rearrangement links TRBV7-8 to TRBJ1-1, with D perhaps TRBD1 (5 bases). CDR1 and CDR2 from the germline V gene are SGHVS and FQNEAQ. With 3 bases removed from V and 1 base from J, the gap between germline ends came to 6 bases. There are 13 residues in the CDR3. The CDR3, as DNA: TGTGCCAGCAGCTTCAGGGAGAACACTGAAGCTTTCTTT. This gives the protein CASSFRENTEAFF.

The rearrangement uses TRBV11-2 and TRBJ1-2; D gene ambiguous. The CDR3 sequence is 16 residues long. V was clipped by 4 bases and J by 1 base, with 16 bases between them. The germline CDR1 and CDR2 sequences are SGHAT and FQNNGV. CDR3 amino acids: CASSSARFQSNYGYTF. The CDR3 region has the DNA TGTGCCAGCAGCTCCGCCCGGTTCCAGAGTAACTATGGCTACACCTTC.

About this clone itself: A read error may account for a junction end that differs from germline. This chain connects TRBV15 to TRBJ2-7; D gene ambiguous. The germline CDR1 and CDR2 sequences are LNHNV and YYDKDF (reference sequence). The CDR3 runs 13 residues. CDR3 in amino acids: CATSRDPSYEQYF. The CDR3 DNA reads as TGTGCCACCAGCCGAGACCCATCCTACGAGCAGTACTTC.

The chain uses TRBV7-9 and TRBJ1-6; D is perhaps TRBD1 (6 bases). The CDR3 length is 18 residues. V was trimmed by 2 bases and J by 0 bases, leaving 14 bases between them. Looked up from germline, CDR1 is SEHNR and CDR2 is FQNEAQ (reference sequence). CDR3 sequence (DNA): TGTGCCAGCAGCTTACGGTCAGGGGCGATCTCCTATAATTCACCCCTCCACTTT. Its protein is CASSLRSGAISYNSPLHF.

This clone has a handful of counts. V and J are TRBV5-4 and TRBJ1-2; 9 bases line up with TRBD1. The junction had 9 bases not matched to a gene; V was cut back by 3 bases and J by 6 bases. CDR1 SGHNT and CDR2 YYREEE come from the germline V gene (reference sequence). The CDR3 is 15 residues long. CDR3: CASSSLQGAGDGYTF. Here the CDR3 DNA reads TGTGCCAGCAGCTCCTTACAGGGGGCCGGAGATGGCTACACCTTC.

V gene TRBV12-5 combines with J gene TRBJ2-3; D not resolved. The ends were cut back, 7 bases at V and 1 base at J, with 9 bases in the middle. Looked up from germline, CDR1 is LGHNT and CDR2 is FRNRAP. CDR3 length: 13 amino acids. This chain's CDR3 is CASAMGGTDTQYF. The CDR3 DNA sequence: TGTGCTAGTGCCATGGGTGGCACAGATACGCAGTATTTT.

The chain joins TRBV19 to TRBJ2-7, with 9 bases matching TRBD1. Looked up from germline, CDR1 is LNHDA and CDR2 is SQIVND (reference sequence). This CDR3 is built from 15 residues. The trim removed 10 bases at V and 3 bases at J, leaving 13 bases unmatched. The DNA of the CDR3 is TGTGCCACAAAACTCGACAGGGGGATCCACTACGAGCAGTACTTC. Translation: CATKLDRGIHYEQYF.